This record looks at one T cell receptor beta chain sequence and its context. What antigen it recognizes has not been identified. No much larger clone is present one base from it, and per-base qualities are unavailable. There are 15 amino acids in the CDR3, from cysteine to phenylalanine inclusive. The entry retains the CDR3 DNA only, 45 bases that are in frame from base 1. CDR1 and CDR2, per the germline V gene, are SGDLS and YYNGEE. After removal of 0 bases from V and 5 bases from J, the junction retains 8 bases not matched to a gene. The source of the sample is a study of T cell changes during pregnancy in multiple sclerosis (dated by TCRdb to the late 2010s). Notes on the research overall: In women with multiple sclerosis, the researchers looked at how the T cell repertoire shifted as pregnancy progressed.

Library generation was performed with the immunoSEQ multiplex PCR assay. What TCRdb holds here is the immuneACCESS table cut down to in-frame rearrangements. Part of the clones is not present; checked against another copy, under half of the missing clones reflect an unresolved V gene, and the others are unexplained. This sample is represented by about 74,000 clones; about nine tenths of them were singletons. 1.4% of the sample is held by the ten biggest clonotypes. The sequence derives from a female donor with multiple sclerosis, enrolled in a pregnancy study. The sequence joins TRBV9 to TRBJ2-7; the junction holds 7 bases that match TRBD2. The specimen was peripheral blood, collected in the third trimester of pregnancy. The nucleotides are TGTGCCAGCAGCGTAGGTACTAGCGTGGGGAACGAGCAGTACTTC. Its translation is CASSVGTSVGNEQYF.